The clone carrying this T cell receptor (beta chain) appeared once. Its specificity is not known. The PCR made use of 60 Vbeta and 13 Jbeta primers. Here immunoSEQ multiplex PCR was the method, and the copy in TCRdb shows in-frame clones only, minus some. The table includes some 270,000 clones, about nine tenths detected once. The entry originates in a study of cytomegalovirus exposure and HLA in healthy donors. The wider study: Of all 400 or so donors who were genotyped, under 90% belonged to the Caucasian-associated ancestry cluster. Notes on the study in general: TCR beta V segments were, for the most part, productive about 87% or about 30% of the time in an earlier analysis. CMV serostatus was the sole immune exposure information available.

Trimming took 2 bases from V and 1 from J, leaving 15 bases between them. CDR3 length: 18 residues. Germline values: CDR1 MNHNS, CDR2 SASEGT. This receptor was identified in a girl aged 2 to 9 in good health and CMV-seronegative. This chain uses TRBV6-1 with TRBJ2-6, with a weak D call TRBD1 (5 bases). The sequencing input was PBMCs. CDR3 region: CASSELWLGQSGANVLTF. The CDR3 DNA follows: TGTGCCAGCAGTGAACTCTGGCTGGGGCAATCTGGGGCCAACGTCCTGACTTTC.